The subject of this entry is one T cell receptor beta chain. This clonotype was counted a few times. The clone's antigen remains unknown. The sample holds no much larger clone one base away, and base qualities are not on file. The sample originates from a study of T-cell memory formation after mild COVID-19 (dated by TCRdb to about 2021). With respect to the entire study: Most TCR sequence clusters were specific to one of the two donors. T-cell clones expanding and contracting after mild COVID-19 in a couple of donors were tracked by longitudinal TCRalpha and TCRbeta repertoire sequencing. The cohort was made up of two young adult volunteers, one female and one male, who were previously healthy.

TCRdb lists the instrument as Illumina NovaSeq 6000. cDNA libraries for TCRalpha and TCRbeta were prepared by 5'RACE using constant-segment primers, with sample barcodes and unique molecular identifiers added. RNA was extracted from every sample with Trizol reagent. The libraries were amplified in two PCR steps, and the second step added a second sample barcode and Illumina TruSeq adapters. Sequencing of libraries was performed on an Illumina NovaSeq with 2 x 150 bp paired-end reads. As for the original processing: With migec v1.2.7, reads were demultiplexed and then collapsed into UMI-guided consensus sequences. Using mixcr v2.1.11, the UMI consensuses were aligned to TRA and TRB V and J templates and assembled into clonotypes. Expanded or contracted clonotypes were those called significant by both edgeR and NoisET, with noise models trained on biological replicates. edgeR calls used a false discovery rate-adjusted p below 0.01 and a log2 fold-change threshold of 1. PCA with hierarchical clustering of max-normalized trajectories of the 1000 most abundant clonotypes was used as exploratory dynamics analysis. Separately sequenced CD4+ and CD8+ repertoires were used to assign a CD4 or CD8 phenotype to each responding clone. The public reads were reanalyzed by TCRdb: fastp trimming at Q25, MiXCR alignment, in-frame beta chains only. Merged by CDR3 protein, the rows form single entries marked with the most common genes and DNA. The V and J calls follow TCRdb's processing rather than the paper's. The sample table holds about half a million distinct CDR3 sequences, of which approximately 18% were seen once. The ten largest clones take up approximately 13% of the sample.

V is trimmed back by 2 bases and J by 0 bases, and the junction contains 10 bases that no gene match accounts for. The CDR3, cysteine through phenylalanine, is 17 amino acids long. The read is trimmed to its CDR3 DNA, 51 bases read in frame from base 1. CDR1 SEHNR and CDR2 FQNEAQ were looked up in the germline V gene (reference sequence). PBMCs were isolated by Ficoll-Paque density gradient centrifugation. Summary of the overall study and its limitations: Balanced CD4/CD8 phenotypes were observed for clones contracting from day 15 to 85, whereas a bias towards CD4+ was observed for a second wave of clones expanding from day 15 to 37. The study covered only a couple of mild cases, and larger cohorts including severe cases with pre-infection samples were considered necessary. Whether the second-wave clones peaking on day 37 were SARS-CoV-2 specific was not confirmed. Some responding clones were detected in pre-infection memory, which suggested that pre-existing cross-reactive memory T cells had joined the SARS-CoV-2 response. Contracting CD4+ clones appeared mostly in the CM and EM memory subsets, whereas CD8+ clones were enriched in EMRA.

This receptor was identified in an adult woman who had mild COVID-19 (a few samples of this study predate the infection). The sample titles of this study are shuffled in the database, so cell type and time point are left out; the donor was told from shared clones. The rearrangement joined TRBV7-9 to TRBJ2-7; TRBD2 matches 7 bases in the middle. The sequenced material came from PBMCs or a T cell subset sorted from them (not recorded which). The nucleotide sequence reads TGTGCCAGCAGCTTATGGACCAGCGGGATAAGCTCCTACGAGCAGTACTTC. Translated, it gives CASSLWTSGISSYEQYF.